One T cell receptor beta chain is described in this entry. Its antigen is unknown. This CDR3 region has 15 residues. Deletions cut 5 bases from V and 7 bases from J, with 21 bases between. Germline CDR1 and CDR2: SGHTA and FQGNSA. The sample comes from a study of T cells after yellow fever vaccination. Study details: Fractions with few cells were prepared using SMART-Seq v4 Ultra Low Input.

Study-wide findings and caveats: Abundant clonotypes from the bulk population could contaminate FACS-sorted repertoires. Overlap between CD4 and CD8 compartments was detected for a small share of clonotypes. Compared with primary, the secondary response was weaker and peaked at day 5, not 15.

TCRdb redid the calling of the 5' RACE reads with MiXCR, one entry per CDR3 protein. The sample holds fewer than 450,000 distinct CDR3 sequences, approximately 8% seen once. This sequence joins TRBV7-2 and TRBJ2-7; possible D gene TRBD1, 7 bases. Sequences were derived from PBMCs, sampled roughly seven weeks after the first yellow fever vaccination. This TCR derives from a young man who received the YFV17D yellow fever vaccine. The chain's CDR3 is CASSLLDRAGGEQYF. The CDR3 nucleotides are TGTGCCAGCAGCCTCTTAGACAGGGCCGGAGGGGAGCAGTACTTC.